The 20 T cell receptor beta chains below all came from one sample that was sequenced in a study of cytotoxic CD8 clonotypes in ibrutinib-treated CLL. Here immunoSEQ multiplex PCR was the method, and the copy in TCRdb shows in-frame clones only, minus some. The sample yields 300,000 to 350,000 clones, around four fifths seen once. Sample: PBMCs, taken before ibrutinib treatment. These receptors were taken from a human donor with chronic lymphocytic leukemia.

The chain joins TRBV5-4 to TRBJ1-1, with unresolved D. CDR1 is SGHNT and CDR2 is YYREEE in the germline V gene (reference sequence). This CDR3 has 13 amino acids. V was trimmed by 4 bases and J by 0 bases, leaving 7 bases between them. The CDR3 DNA is TGTGCCAGCAGCGCCTCAATGAACACTGAAGCTTTCTTT. Protein sequence: CASSASMNTEAFF.

The CDR3 reads CASSQARHNDYGYTF. The CDR3 coding sequence is TGCGCCAGCAGCCAGGCCCGCCACAATGACTATGGCTACACCTTC. The chain recombines TRBV4-3 with TRBJ1-2; D ambiguous. Germline loops: CDR1 LGHNA, CDR2 YSLEER. The CDR3 length is 15 residues. Trimming took off 3 bases at V and 3 bases at J, with 14 bases between the two ends.

The CDR3 region has the DNA TGTGCCAGCAGCGTAGCCAGCTCTGGAAACACCATATATTTT. Amino acids: CASSVASSGNTIYF. The J gene is TRBJ1-3, the V gene TRBV9; D gene unclear. V gave up 0 bases and J gave up 0 bases, with 4 bases separating them. This CDR3 contains 14 residues. Germline CDR1 is SGDLS and CDR2 is YYNGEE.

The chain joins TRBV2 to TRBJ2-7; 12 bases align to TRBD2. V shed 6 bases and J 7 bases; nucleotides not matched to a gene: 13. CDR1 SNHLY and CDR2 FYNNEI come from the germline V gene. The CDR3 consists of 16 residues. In DNA form, the CDR3 reads TGTGCCAGCAGCTCAGCCCCGACTAGCGGGAGCCAGGAGCAGTACTTC. This codes for CASSSAPTSGSQEQYF.

The rearrangement joins TRBV20-1 to TRBJ2-1; the D is unclear. This CDR3 has 10 amino acids. With 5 bases removed from V and 4 bases from J, the gap between germline ends came to 3 bases. Germline V gene lookup returns CDR1 DFQATT and CDR2 SNEGSKA (reference sequence). The CDR3 nucleotides read TGCAGTGCTCGTTACAATGAGCAGTTCTTC. Translated: CSARYNEQFF.

This clone was observed a single time. This chain uses TRBV6-5 with TRBJ1-3, with D hard to call. In germline, CDR1 is MNHEY, CDR2 SVGAGI. Trimming cost V 5 bases and J 1 base, with 9 bases left between them. The CDR3 runs to 14 residues. CDR3 residues: CASSVMASGNTIYF. For the CDR3, the DNA is TGTGCCAGCAGTGTAATGGCTTCTGGAAACACCATATATTTT.

DNA for the CDR3: TGCAGCGTACAGGGTGGCAATCAGCCCCAGCATTTT. This encodes CSVQGGNQPQHF. The chain employs TRBV29-1 and TRBJ1-5, with a tentative D call TRBD1 (6 bases). The CDR3 runs 12 residues. Germline V lookup: CDR1 SQVTM, CDR2 ANQGSEA. Trimming took off 6 bases at V and 2 bases at J, with 8 bases between the two ends.

The rearrangement uses TRBV14 and TRBJ1-1; D gene unclear. V gave up 0 bases and J gave up 1 base, with 9 bases separating them. CDR3 length: 15 residues. CDR1 SGHDN and CDR2 FVKESK come from the germline V gene. Here the CDR3 DNA reads TGTGCCAGCAGCCAAGAGCGAGTTCCGAACACTGAAGCTTTCTTT. Amino acid sequence: CASSQERVPNTEAFF. Complete variable domain (other parts from reference TRBV14 and TRBJ1-1): EAGVTQFPSHSVIEKGQTVTLRCDPISGHDNLYWYRRVMGKEIKFLLHFVKESKQDESGMPNNRFLAERTGGTYSTLKVQPAELEDSGVYFCASSQERVPNTEAFFGQGTRLTVV.

The V and J genes are TRBV21-1 and TRBJ2-5; the table assigns TRBD1, which was not confirmed against the DNA. TRBV21-1 is a listed pseudogene. The CDR3 is made up of 14 amino acids. CDR3 amino acids: CASNLTGLDETQYF. CDR3 sequence (DNA): TGTGCCAGCAACCTGACAGGGCTGGATGAGACCCAGTACTTC.

This clone was seen once. Other DNA sequences within the sample encode an identical CDR3. The rearrangement links TRBV29-1 to TRBJ2-7; no clear D. Germline V lookup: CDR1 SQVTM, CDR2 ANQGSEA. Trimming cost V 0 bases and J 4 bases, with 4 bases left between them. The CDR3 totals 11 residues. The CDR3 region is CSVEESYEQYF. In DNA form, the CDR3 reads TGCAGCGTTGAAGAGTCATACGAGCAGTACTTC.

This chain connects TRBV6-4 to TRBJ2-1, with 10 bases lining up with TRBD2. This CDR3 comprises 16 residues. V trimming: 0 bases; J trimming: 1 base; junction bases outside the gene matches: 0. Germline V gene data show CDR1 as MRHNA and CDR2 as SNTAGT. The CDR3 bases are TGTGCCAGCAGTGACTCGGGACTAGCGTCCTACAATGAGCAGTTCTTC. This encodes CASSDSGLASYNEQFF.

The CDR3 DNA follows: TGTGCCAGCAGTCTAAATTTTAGACTAGCTTCCTACGAGCAGTACTTC. The encoded protein is CASSLNFRLASYEQYF. The chain combines TRBV28 with TRBJ2-7; 7 bases fit TRBD2. V was clipped by 5 bases and J by 1 base; unmatched bases: 11. CDR1 MDHEN and CDR2 SYDVKM come from the germline V gene. This CDR3 is 16 amino acids long.

This clone was detected a few times. The V gene is TRBV30, the J gene TRBJ2-1; TRBD2 aligns across 7 bases. Germline assignment: CDR1 GTSNPN and CDR2 SVGIG (reference sequence). The CDR3 consists of 20 residues. Germline trimming cut 4 bases from V and 6 bases from J; bases unmatched to any gene: 27. The CDR3 bases are TGTGCCTGGACCTCGTCCTCCCACCTGGATGGACTAGTGCATCCCAATGAGCAGTTCTTC. Translation gives CAWTSSSHLDGLVHPNEQFF.

This clone was seen only a few times. The V and J genes are TRBV27 and TRBJ1-1; D may be TRBD1 (5 bases). The ends were cut back, 6 bases at V and 0 bases at J, with 8 bases in the middle. CDR3 size: 13 residues. The V gene's germline CDR1 is MNHEY and CDR2 SMNVEV (reference sequence). CDR3 region: CASRGRMNTEAFF. In DNA form, the CDR3 reads TGTGCCAGCAGGGGACGGATGAACACTGAAGCTTTCTTT.

This clone was detected only a few times. The chain has TRBV7-2 and TRBJ2-7; TRBD2 aligns across 13 bases. Germline CDR1 and CDR2: SGHTA and FQGNSA. This CDR3 contains 15 residues. V shed 5 bases, J shed 4 bases, and the junction held 5 bases outside the gene matches. Written as DNA, the CDR3 is TGTGCCAGCAGCATCGGGACTAGCGGGATTTACGAGCAGTACTTC. Translation: CASSIGTSGIYEQYF.

The rearrangement uses TRBV9 and TRBJ2-2, with D perhaps matching TRBD1 (7 bases). The CDR3 is 16 amino acids. CDR1 and CDR2 from the germline V gene are SGDLS and YYNGEE. With 4 bases removed from V and 4 bases from J, the gap between germline ends came to 17 bases. CDR3 in DNA: TGTGCCAGCAGCCCAGAGGAGGGGGCAGTCACCGGGGAGCTGTTTTTT. It specifies CASSPEEGAVTGELFF. Together with reference TRBV9 and TRBJ2-2, the CDR3 gives the full variable domain: DSGVTQTPKHLITATGQRVTLRCSPRSGDLSVYWYQQSLDQGLQFLIQYYNGEERAKGNILERFSAQQFPDLHSELNLSSLELGDSALYFCASSPEEGAVTGELFFGEGSRLTVL.

The gene calls are TRBV7-2 and TRBJ1-4; a possible D gene is TRBD1 (5 bases). Trimming stripped 3 bases from V and 5 bases from J, with 13 bases between. Germline V gene lookup returns CDR1 SGHTA and CDR2 FQGNSA. CDR3 size: 15 residues. CDR3 DNA sequence: TGTGCCAGCAGCTTTACCGGGACCGGAAATGAAAAACTGTTTTTT. Amino acids: CASSFTGTGNEKLFF.

This chain links TRBV18 with TRBJ1-2; D ambiguous. In germline, CDR1 is KGHSH, CDR2 LQKENI. This CDR3 contains 13 residues. The germline V and J ends were trimmed by 2 bases and 4 bases, with 8 bases remaining between them. The CDR3 coding sequence is TGTGCCAGCTCACCAGGTGTTAGCTATGGCTACACCTTC. The encoded protein is CASSPGVSYGYTF.

This chain uses TRBV4-2 with TRBJ2-5; TRBD1 is a possible D gene (5 bases). This CDR3 is built from 15 residues. The germline gives CDR1 LGHNA, CDR2 YNFKEQ. With 4 bases removed from V and 3 bases from J, the gap between germline ends came to 15 bases. In DNA, the CDR3 is TGTGCCAGCAGCCCCTTCGGACAAGGTAAAGAGACCCAGTACTTC. This translates into CASSPFGQGKETQYF.

The gene calls are TRBV29-1 and TRBJ2-7; D unresolved. This CDR3 region has 13 residues. Germline V CDR1 and CDR2: SQVTM, ANQGSEA. Trimming cost V 7 bases and J 3 bases, with 16 bases left between them. The CDR3 coding sequence is TGCAGCGCCTCGCGGTTCTCAAACTACGAGCAGTACTTC. As protein: CSASRFSNYEQYF.